The clone carrying this T cell receptor beta chain came up a few times. Its antigen is currently unknown. Time point specified: baseline pretreatment blood. As to treatment: 15 Gy SBRT to primary tumor, nephrectomy 4 weeks later. V lost 5 bases and J 5 bases, leaving 18 bases between the germline ends. Germline CDR1 is SNHLY and CDR2 is FYNNEI. The CDR3 extends over 15 amino acids. This sample stems from a study of radiation and T cells in renal cell carcinoma. Study-level information: Nephrectomy followed 15 Gy stereotactic body radiation by 4 weeks. Study-wide results and limits: Without pretreatment biopsies, baseline tumor clonotype presence was undetermined.

Sequencing was performed with immunoSEQ multiplex PCR; in TCRdb, only in-frame clones are kept and a portion is missing. The table records some 95,000 clones, about 86% of them present only once. The gene calls are TRBV2 and TRBJ2-5; possibly TRBD2 for D (6 bases). This clonotype originated in a man between 50 and 59 years old with renal cell carcinoma. Here the sequenced sample was blood, taken from a patient whose treatment included radiotherapy and nephrectomy. The CDR3 reads CASSQPGEVRETQYF. In DNA form, the CDR3 reads TGTGCCAGCAGTCAACCGGGGGAGGTGAGGGAGACCCAGTACTTC.